The next 2 T cell receptor beta chains were all read from a single sample in a study of technical replicates of blood from several donors. The protocol was immunoSEQ multiplex PCR, while the TCRdb copy is restricted to in-frame clones and leaves out a portion. In the table there are about 89,000 clones, approximately 94% of which are singletons. The sequencing sample was made of T cells isolated from PBMCs. The source of these receptors is a human donor in good health.

The chain is built from TRBV5-1 and TRBJ2-5; TRBD1 might be the D (6 bases). Per germline, CDR1 SGHRS and CDR2 YFSETQ. Trimming took 1 base from V and 4 from J, leaving 17 bases between them. The CDR3 totals 16 residues. The CDR3 here is CASSLNSQGWRETQYF. The CDR3 region has the DNA TGCGCCAGCAGCTTGAACTCACAGGGTTGGAGAGAGACCCAGTACTTC.

J is TRBJ1-2 and V is TRBV28; 8 positions agree with TRBD1. The CDR3 spans 14 residues. Germline CDR1 is MDHEN and CDR2 is SYDVKM. J was trimmed by 8 bases and V by 5 bases; bases with no gene match: 10. The chain's CDR3 is CASSPMGRGHGYTF. The CDR3, as DNA: TGTGCCAGCAGTCCAATGGGCAGGGGGCACGGCTACACCTTC.